A selection of T cell receptor beta chains follows, all from one sample in a study of blood T cell repertoires in COVID-19. Only in-frame clones appear in the TCRdb table, and some are missing; sequencing was by immunoSEQ multiplex PCR. The data show hundreds of thousands of clones, nearly 90% seen once. Input material: PBMCs or T cells enriched from blood (not recorded which). The receptors were gathered from a woman between 18 and 29 years old with acute COVID-19. CDR3s include the opening cysteine and the closing phenylalanine or tryptophan. D genes are given only for firm matches. Only some rows state a clone size, as once, few, many or a class for expanded clones.

TRBV2	TRBJ1-1	.	TRBD1	CASRYRGLNTEAFF	TGTGCCAGCAGATACAGGGGTTTGAACACTGAAGCTTTCTTT
TRBV6-5	TRBJ1-1	.	TRBD1	CASTHRGGNTEAFF	TGTGCCAGCACCCACAGGGGAGGGAACACTGAAGCTTTCTTT
TRBV7-3	TRBJ1-1	.	.	CASSNGVNTEAFF	TGTGCCAGCAGTAACGGAGTGAACACTGAAGCTTTCTTT
TRBV5-1	TRBJ1-1	.	.	CASSLGPTEGTEAFF	TGCGCCAGCAGCTTGGGGCCTACCGAGGGCACTGAAGCTTTCTTT
TRBV5-1	TRBJ2-6	.	.	CASSLLGDTGANVLTF	TGCGCCAGCAGCTTGTTGGGGGACACTGGGGCCAACGTCCTGACTTTC
TRBV27	TRBJ2-7	.	TRBD2	CASSLFSTSGSASRSEQYF	TGTGCCAGCAGTTTATTTTCTACTAGCGGGAGTGCGAGCCGGTCTGAGCAGTACTTC
TRBV5-1	TRBJ2-7	.	TRBD2	CASSPYLAVSYEQYF	TGCGCCAGCAGCCCATACCTAGCGGTCTCCTACGAGCAGTACTTC
TRBV5-1	TRBJ2-1	.	.	CASSLVSFSYNEQFF	TGCGCCAGCAGCTTGGTGTCCTTCTCCTACAATGAGCAGTTCTTC
TRBV6-5	TRBJ2-3	.	.	CASSYSGEGDTQYF	TGTGCCAGCAGTTACTCCGGGGAAGGGGATACGCAGTATTTT
TRBV20-1	TRBJ2-1	.	.	CSASLGTGDYNEQFF	TGCAGTGCTAGTTTAGGCACGGGGGATTACAATGAGCAGTTCTTC
TRBV3-1/TRBV3-2	TRBJ2-1	.	.	CASSQERRGPYNEQFF	TGTGCCAGCAGCCAAGAAAGGCGAGGGCCCTACAATGAGCAGTTCTTC
TRBV6-5	TRBJ1-2	once	TRBD1	CASSSRTGWIYGYTF	TGTGCCAGCAGTTCTAGGACAGGGTGGATCTATGGCTACACCTTC
TRBV19	TRBJ2-1	.	TRBD2	CASSTLGLAGDEQFF	TGTGCCAGTAGTACCCTCGGACTAGCGGGAGATGAGCAGTTCTTC
TRBV2	TRBJ1-4	.	.	CASSDRGNEKLFF	TGTGCCAGCAGTGACAGGGGTAATGAAAAACTGTTTTTT
TRBV23-1	TRBJ1-4	.	.	CASSQVQGTEKLFF	TGCGCCAGCAGTCAAGTACAGGGTACGGAAAAACTGTTTTTT
TRBV6-5	TRBJ2-7	.	TRBD1	CASRRTGPSYEQYF	TGTGCCAGTCGACGGACAGGGCCCTCCTACGAGCAGTACTTC
TRBV28	TRBJ2-1	once	TRBD2	CASSPPGLAGHYNEQFF	TGTGCCAGCAGTCCCCCGGGACTAGCGGGACATTACAATGAGCAGTTCTTC
TRBV3-1/TRBV3-2	TRBJ2-3	.	TRBD2	CASSQDLVGGGNTQYF	TGTGCCAGCAGCCAAGATCTCGTCGGCGGGGGGAATACGCAGTATTTT
TRBV9	TRBJ2-3	.	.	CASSPRSAASTDTQYF	TGTGCCAGCAGCCCCAGGTCGGCAGCTAGCACAGATACGCAGTATTTT
TRBV28	TRBJ1-1	.	TRBD1	CASSLWDRGSTEAFF	TGTGCCAGCAGTTTGTGGGACAGGGGATCCACTGAAGCTTTCTTT